This T cell receptor (beta chain) emerged from a study of blood T cell repertoires in COVID-19. About the research overall: T cells, B-cell-depleted T cells, or PBMCs provided the cDNA or gDNA that served as material.

Produced via immunoSEQ multiplex PCR; TCRdb's table is partial and in-frame only. This table holds around 130,000 clones, more than 75% found once. The CDR3 is 17 amino acids. Germline V CDR1 and CDR2: MGHRA, YSYEKL. V shed 1 base, J shed 5 bases, and the junction held 11 bases outside the gene matches. Sequenced input: peripheral blood. The receptor was derived from a woman in her 50s who had recovered from COVID-19. The chain uses TRBV4-1 and TRBJ1-5; 7 bases map to TRBD1. Written as DNA, the CDR3 is TGCGCCAGCAGCCAAGGCCTACAGGGGAGAAGGGATCAGCCCCAGCATTTT. Amino acid sequence: CASSQGLQGRRDQPQHF.